Here is one T cell receptor beta chain with its context. This sample was taken from a study of T cell changes during pregnancy in multiple sclerosis. The V gene's germline CDR1 is SGHTA and CDR2 FQGNSA. V shed 1 base and J shed 0 bases, with 14 bases lying between them. The CDR3 covers 17 residues. The protocol was immunoSEQ multiplex PCR, while the TCRdb copy is restricted to in-frame clones and leaves out a portion. The sample yields around 52,000 clones, around 87% seen once. The chain employs TRBV7-2 and TRBJ2-3; D is unresolved. Specimen: peripheral blood from another person, used as feeder cells. The source of this sequence is a human donor whose cells served as feeder cells for cultures in a pregnancy study. The CDR3: CASSLVYSTSSTDTQYF. CDR3 coding DNA: TGTGCCAGCAGCTTAGTGTACAGCACGTCTAGCACAGATACGCAGTATTTT.